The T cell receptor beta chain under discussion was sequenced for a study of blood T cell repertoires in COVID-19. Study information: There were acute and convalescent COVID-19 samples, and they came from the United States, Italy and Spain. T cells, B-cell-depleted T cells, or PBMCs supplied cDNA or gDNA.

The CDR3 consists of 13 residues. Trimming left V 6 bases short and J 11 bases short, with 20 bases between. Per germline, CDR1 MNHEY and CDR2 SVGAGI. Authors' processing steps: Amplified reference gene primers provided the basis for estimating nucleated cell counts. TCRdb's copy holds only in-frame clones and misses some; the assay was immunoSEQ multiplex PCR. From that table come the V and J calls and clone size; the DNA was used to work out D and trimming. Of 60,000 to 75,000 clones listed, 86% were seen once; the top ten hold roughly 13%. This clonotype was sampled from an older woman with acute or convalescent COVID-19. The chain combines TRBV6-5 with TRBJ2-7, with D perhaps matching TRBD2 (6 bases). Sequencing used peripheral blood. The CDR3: CASRLGGTMNEYF. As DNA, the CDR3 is TGTGCCAGCAGGCTGGGCGGGACGATGAACGAGTACTTC.